This paragraph covers one T cell receptor beta chain sequence. The sample comes from a study of blood T cell repertoires in COVID-19. Turning to the study itself: Some COVID-19 samples were acute and others convalescent; all came from the United States, Italy and Spain. PBMCs, B-cell-depleted T cells, or T cells were the source of the cDNA or gDNA that made up the material.

Original processing methods: For nucleated cells, counts were estimated from reference gene primer amplification. Profiling relied on immunoSEQ multiplex PCR, and the TCRdb table lists in-frame clones only, not all of them. V and J calls and clone size are those listed in that table; D and trimming were worked out from the DNA. The data contain about 170,000 clones, approximately 91% of them seen just once; the ten biggest clones take up approximately 5%. The trim removed 4 bases at V and 2 bases at J, leaving 6 bases unmatched. Germline CDR1 SGDLS, CDR2 YYNGEE. CDR3 length equals 15 residues. Seattle patient enrollment occurred during active infection, with longitudinal follow-up thereafter.

This chain links TRBV9 with TRBJ2-3; 8 bases map to TRBD1. This TCR came from a young man with COVID-19, enrolled during active disease. Sequencing input: peripheral blood. CDR3: CASSPGQAYTDTQYF. The CDR3 DNA is TGTGCCAGCAGCCCGGGACAGGCTTACACAGATACGCAGTATTTT.